This T cell receptor beta chain was captured by sequencing in a study of molecular identifiers for immune sequencing clone quantification. TCRdb itself ran the PCR reads through MiXCR, one entry per CDR3 protein. Among some 680,000 distinct CDR3 sequences listed, about 25% were seen once. The germline V gene encodes CDR1 SSHAT and CDR2 FNYEAQ (reference sequence). V was cut by 4 bases and J by 6 bases, with 21 bases left in between. The CDR3 length is 17 residues. This clonotype was detected a few times. This TCR was sampled from a human donor in good health. Some libraries in this study had Jurkat cell RNA spiked in. This chain joins TRBV7-7 and TRBJ2-2; D is undetermined. The sequenced sample was naive CD8+ T cells from blood, with Jurkat cell RNA spiked in. Subset: FACS-sorted CD8+CD4-CCR7+CD45RA+ naive T cells. The CDR3 nucleotides are TGTGCCAGCAGCTCCACATCATTTGGAGAGTTAGCCGGGGAGCTGTTTTTT. Translated: CASSSTSFGELAGELFF.